This T cell receptor (beta chain) was sequenced for a study of shared clonotypes between healthy human individuals. Study-wide background: Used for every donor were three CD4 naive, three CD4 memory, two CD8 naive and one CD8 memory plate. Overall study findings and caveats: Researchers found naive subsets generally carried larger estimated richness than memory subsets.

Assay used: immunoSEQ multiplex PCR; TCRdb lists only in-frame clones, some missing. The repertoire holds some 120,000 clones, roughly two thirds seen once, with roughly a quarter in the top ten. The CDR3 is 15 residues long. Germline CDR1 and CDR2: MGHRA and YSYEKL. Trimming stripped 1 base from V and 3 bases from J, with 10 bases between. Details on this clone: Its matching antigen is unknown.

V and J are TRBV4-1 and TRBJ1-5; D perhaps matches TRBD1 (5 bases). This TCR derives from a woman aged 30 to 39 in good health. What was sequenced was memory CD8+ T cells sorted from blood. The subset was: CD45RO+ cells pooled with CCR7-negative TemRA cells. CDR3 coding DNA: TGCGCCAGCAGCCAAGGTCAGGGATTCAATCAGCCCCAGCATTTT. Translated, it gives CASSQGQGFNQPQHF.